These T cell receptor beta chains were read from a single sample in a study of blood T cell repertoires in COVID-19. TCRdb's copy holds only in-frame clones and misses some; the assay was immunoSEQ multiplex PCR. The sample lists hundreds of thousands of clones, approximately 80% occurring once. The sample was peripheral blood. The source of these receptors is a woman in her forties with active or convalescent COVID-19. CDR3s include the opening cysteine and the closing phenylalanine or tryptophan. The order of the fields is V gene, CDR3 protein.

>TRBV5-1
CASSHMWGQGKNEQFF
>TRBV6-5
CASSYTGVAQPQHF
>TRBV28
CASSTPGQGTDTQYF
>TRBV12-3/TRBV12-4
CASRGLQNTEAFF
>TRBV5-1
CASSFDGRGANVLTF
>TRBV7-3
CASSPYPRGLAENTDTQYF
>TRBV11-2
CASSPPGGGSSTDTQYF
>TRBV27
CASSFHRVSVRGGNADTQYF
>TRBV5-1
CASSSTQGDNSPLHF
>TRBV5-6
CASSYTGLGNMNTEAFF
>TRBV7-6
CASSLETGKNQPQHF
>TRBV12-3/TRBV12-4
CASSRSGGTEAFF
>TRBV30
CAWRAVGNSPLHF
>TRBV14
CASSQEGAAISALYNEQFF
>TRBV3-1/TRBV3-2
CASSQDLRIKGTQYF
>TRBV9
CASSVDGSKNEQFF
>TRBV6-5
CATRLQGAPNNEQFF
>TRBV9
CASSAWTGQETQYF
>TRBV11-3
CASSLGGGNTEAFF
>TRBV25-1
CASSESYSQETQYF
>TRBV7-3
CASSFWTGRLLNTEAFF
>TRBV28
CASRTARRQPQHF
>TRBV12-5
CASGLGRGANTEAFF
>TRBV28
CASMKGGTNEKLFF
>TRBV5-4
CASSLGGGSRGYTF
>TRBV10-1
CASRPSGEANEQFF
>TRBV15
CATSRDLPYGTAPGELFF
>TRBV30
CAWKAGLDESPLHF
>TRBV4-2
CASSPRDKNTEAFF
>TRBV11-2
CASSLGQGLYTEAFF
>TRBV18
CASSPTGGVGDTQYF
>TRBV29-1
CSVEGPGYDYTF
>TRBV27
CASKDRAEAFF
>TRBV30
CAWSVRGAHTIYF
>TRBV10-2
CASGSGTRNQPQHF
>TRBV7-7
CASSLSVNEKLFF
>TRBV11-2
CASSLGVGGRVSPLHF
>TRBV24-1
CATSDSGQGYNEQFF
>TRBV9
CASSVGSGTSTHTQYF
>TRBV9
CASSVAQGGGGYTF
>TRBV9
CASSVGAGGLDTQYF
>TRBV5-1
CASSLTGRDSPLHF
>TRBV28
CASSLLRQGVQNTEAFF